Sequencing of this T cell receptor (beta chain) was carried out in a study of neurological immune-mediated disorders. Study-level results: Phylogenetic grouping assigned the repertoires of 18 of 34 multiple sclerosis patients to a single related-CDR3 cluster, which may represent a signature.

5'RACE generated cDNA with 10-nucleotide random UMIs. TCRdb itself ran the 5' RACE reads through MiXCR, one entry per CDR3 protein. The table has about 80,000 distinct CDR3 sequences, over 4.5% seen once. Trimming took off 0 bases at V and 5 bases at J, with 14 bases between the two ends. The CDR3 has 16 residues. Time point of the sample: longitudinal time-point 2. This clonotype has at least ten counts. Its antigen is not identified. Sequenced: PBMCs. This chain links TRBV12-3 or TRBV12-4 with TRBJ1-5; D not certain. The sequence was obtained from a woman between 55 and 75 years old with multiple sclerosis. The CDR3 reads CASSLAGSGRDQPQHF. The CDR3 DNA follows: TGTGCCAGCAGTTTAGCGGGCAGCGGGAGGGATCAGCCCCAGCATTTT.